This T cell receptor beta chain was captured by sequencing in a study of identifying expanded T cells in peripheral blood. General observations from the study: Roughly 1.2 clones differed between technical replicates, versus approximately 16 and 20 over time. Clone count variance between approximately two-week samples rose with total template count.

About this clone itself: Its antigen is undetermined.

During the collection period, no donor immune events like infections were recorded. Using immunoSEQ multiplex PCR, the repertoire was profiled, and TCRdb retains in-frame clones only, with some absent. The profile shows 120,000 or so clones, roughly 84% of them singletons. CDR1 MGHDK and CDR2 SYGVNS come from the germline V gene. V was shortened by 2 bases and J by 3 bases, with 16 bases between the two germline ends. The CDR3 contains 16 residues. The receptor was derived from a person aged 18 to 70 in good health. What was sequenced was blood. This sequence joins TRBV25-1 and TRBJ1-1, with a weak D call TRBD1 (5 bases). CDR3 nucleotides: TGTGCCAGCAGTGAAGTGGGGTCGATGGGGGACACTGAAGCTTTCTTT. As protein: CASSEVGSMGDTEAFF.